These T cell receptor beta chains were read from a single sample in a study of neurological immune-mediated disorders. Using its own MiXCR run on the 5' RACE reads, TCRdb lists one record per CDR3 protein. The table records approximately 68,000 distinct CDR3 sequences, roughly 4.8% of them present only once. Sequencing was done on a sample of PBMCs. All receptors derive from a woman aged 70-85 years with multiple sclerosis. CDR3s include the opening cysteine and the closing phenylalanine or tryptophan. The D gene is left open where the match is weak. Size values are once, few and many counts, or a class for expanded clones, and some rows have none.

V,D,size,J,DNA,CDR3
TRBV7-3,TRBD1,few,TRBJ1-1,TGTGCCAGCAGCTTATATGGCGAACAGGGGGCTAACACTGAAGCTTTCTTT,CASSLYGEQGANTEAFF
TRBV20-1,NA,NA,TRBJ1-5,TGCAGTGCTTCCAGGGTCGACGGCAATCAGCCCCAGAATTTT,CSASRVDGNQPQNF
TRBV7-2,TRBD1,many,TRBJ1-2,TGTGCCAGCAGAAGACAGGGGCTCAACTATGGCTACACCTTC,CASRRQGLNYGYTF
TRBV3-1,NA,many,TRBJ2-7,TGTGCCAGCAGCCGCACGGACAATCCGGGCTACGAGCAGTACTTC,CASSRTDNPGYEQYF
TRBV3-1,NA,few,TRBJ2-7,TGTGCCAGCAGCCAACGGACTACCCGCGAGCAGTACTTC,CASSQRTTREQYF
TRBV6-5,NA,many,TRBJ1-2,TGTGCCAGCGGCCTGACGGGGTCTTTTAACTATGGCTACACCTTC,CASGLTGSFNYGYTF
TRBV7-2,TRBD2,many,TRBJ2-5,TGTGCCACCACCCCCGGGACTAGCAAAGAGACCCAGTACTTC,CATTPGTSKETQYF
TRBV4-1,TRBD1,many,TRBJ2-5,TGCGCCAGCAGCCAAGCTGGGACAGGAGCTGAGACCCAGTACTTC,CASSQAGTGAETQYF
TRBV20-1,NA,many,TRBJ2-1,TGCAGTGCCAGCCAAGCTGAGCAGTTCTTC,CSASQAEQFF
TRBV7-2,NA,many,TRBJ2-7,TGTGCCAGTATCCTCGGGCCCTCCTCCTACGAGCAGTACTTC,CASILGPSSYEQYF
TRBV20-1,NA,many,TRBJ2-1,TGCAGTGCCGCGGTGCTTTTTATTGGGGTAGGTTCCTACAATGAGCAGTTCTTC,CSAAVLFIGVGSYNEQFF